One sample yielded the 18 T cell receptor beta chains listed below, sequenced in a study of cytomegalovirus exposure and HLA in healthy donors. Profiling relied on immunoSEQ multiplex PCR, and the TCRdb table lists in-frame clones only, not all of them. The sample carries about 130,000 clones, just under 85% recorded once. Sequencing was carried out using PBMCs. All receptors derive from a man aged 30-40 years in good health and CMV-seropositive.

V is TRBV5-5 and J is TRBJ2-1; D perhaps matches TRBD2 (5 bases). Germline V gene sequence: CDR1 SGHKS, CDR2 YYEKEE (reference sequence). CDR3 size: 16 residues. Between the trimmed V and J ends, which lost 4 bases and 0 bases, there was a span of 14 bases. The CDR3 coding sequence is TGTGCCAGCAGCCCGTTAGCGTTTAGCTCCTACAATGAGCAGTTCTTC. Its protein product is CASSPLAFSSYNEQFF.

This sequence joins TRBV30 and TRBJ1-2; D is ambiguous. Germline CDR1 and CDR2: GTSNPN and SVGIG (reference sequence). The CDR3 is 13 residues long. Trimming shortened V by 0 bases and J by 8 bases, and 13 bases separated the two germline ends. As DNA, the CDR3 is TGTGCCTGGAGTGTCGACCCCGGCGGAGGCTACACCTTC. Translation gives CAWSVDPGGGYTF.

The chain joins TRBV6-5 to TRBJ2-3; 9 bases agree with TRBD2. Germline lookup yields CDR1 MNHEY and CDR2 SVGAGI. V dropped 7 bases and J dropped 1; count of bases not matched to a gene: 0. The CDR3 runs 13 residues. The CDR3 reads CASTSGGTDTQYF. The CDR3 region has the DNA TGTGCCAGCACTAGCGGGGGCACAGATACGCAGTATTTT.

This clone was seen repeatedly, ten times or more. The chain is built from TRBV5-8 and TRBJ1-6; D ambiguous. CDR3 size: 15 residues. With 4 bases removed from V and 8 bases from J, the gap between germline ends came to 16 bases. The V gene's germline CDR1 is SGHTS and CDR2 YDEGEE. DNA for the CDR3: TGTGCCAGCAGCCCTCAACGGGCGGGTGATTCACCCCTCCACTTT. Translation gives CASSPQRAGDSPLHF. The variable domain in full, with the rest retrieved from reference TRBV5-8 and TRBJ1-6, is EAGVTQSPTHLIKTRGQQATLRCSPISGHTSVYWYQQALGLGLQFLLWYDEGEERNRGNFPPRFSGRQFPNYSSELNVNALELEDSALYLCASSPQRAGDSPLHFGNGTRLTVT.

V and J are TRBV5-1 and TRBJ1-1, with 7 positions matching TRBD1. V trimming: 0 bases; J trimming: 7 bases; junction bases outside the gene matches: 9. The CDR3 spans 15 residues. Germline CDR1 reads SGHRS; CDR2 reads YFSETQ. The CDR3 loop is CASSLARTGGLEAFF. DNA for the CDR3: TGCGCCAGCAGCTTGGCCAGGACAGGAGGGCTTGAAGCTTTCTTT.

The gene calls are TRBV7-9 and TRBJ2-3; possible D gene TRBD2, 6 bases. Per germline, CDR1 SEHNR and CDR2 FQNEAQ (reference sequence). Deletions cut 0 bases from V and 1 base from J, with 11 bases between. This CDR3 has 16 residues. Here the CDR3 DNA reads TGTGCCAGCAGCTTAGCGAGCGGGCCTGGCACAGATACGCAGTATTTT. Encoded protein: CASSLASGPGTDTQYF.

This chain links TRBV9 with TRBJ1-4; the D is unclear. The CDR3 totals 16 residues. Germline CDR1 SGDLS, CDR2 YYNGEE. Trimming took off 4 bases at V and 5 bases at J, with 18 bases between the two ends. CDR3 in amino acids: CASSPLMTAENEKLFF. CDR3 nucleotide sequence: TGTGCCAGCAGCCCCTTGATGACCGCGGAGAATGAAAAACTGTTTTTT.

The gene calls are TRBV4-1 and TRBJ2-1; 12 nucleotides agree with TRBD2. The CDR3 length is 17 residues. CDR1 is MGHRA, CDR2 YSYEKL, per germline. The V gene end was trimmed by 3 bases and the J gene end by 7 bases; junction bases not matched to a gene: 10. The CDR3 sequence: CASSQVLAGGRENEQFF. CDR3 DNA sequence: TGCGCCAGCAGCCAGGTCCTAGCGGGGGGGCGGGAAAATGAGCAGTTCTTC.

V usage is TRBV7-7 and J usage is TRBJ2-5; 11 positions match TRBD2. V shed 1 base, J shed 5 bases, and the junction held 6 bases outside the gene matches. Per germline, CDR1 SSHAT and CDR2 FNYEAQ (reference sequence). This CDR3 is built from 16 residues. The CDR3: CASSLGLAGGVETQYF. The CDR3 nucleotides read TGTGCCAGCAGCTTAGGCCTAGCGGGAGGAGTGGAGACCCAGTACTTC.

The chain links TRBV28 to TRBJ2-7; D perhaps matches TRBD1 (6 bases). V was cut by 7 bases and J by 7 bases, with 11 bases left in between. The CDR3 has 11 residues. The V gene's germline CDR1 is MDHEN and CDR2 SYDVKM. The CDR3 spells CASTLRGEQYF. In DNA, the CDR3 is TGTGCCAGCACCCTCAGGGGAGAGCAGTACTTC.

This clone was recorded once. The chain employs TRBV2 and TRBJ2-3; 10 bases are a match to TRBD2. Trimming removed 6 bases from V and 3 bases from J; junction bases left unmatched: 0. The CDR3 has 13 residues. Germline assignment: CDR1 SNHLY and CDR2 FYNNEI. The chain's CDR3 is CASRLAGTDTQYF. The CDR3 coding sequence is TGTGCCAGCAGACTAGCGGGAACAGATACGCAGTATTTT.

This chain uses TRBV27 with TRBJ1-1; D gene ambiguous. Trimming pared 5 bases from V and 2 bases from J, leaving 6 bases between. The CDR3 consists of 12 residues. Per the germline V gene, CDR1 is MNHEY and CDR2 is SMNVEV (reference sequence). CDR3 protein: CASSRSNTEAFF. CDR3 DNA: TGTGCCAGCAGTCGGAGTAACACTGAAGCTTTCTTT.

The chain joins TRBV18 to TRBJ2-3, with TRBD1 as a possible D gene (5 bases). CDR3 length equals 15 residues. V lost 1 base, J lost 3 bases, and 11 bases lay in between. Germline V gene sequence: CDR1 KGHSH, CDR2 LQKENI. CDR3 sequence (DNA): TGTGCCAGCTCACCACTCCCAGGGTCGACAGATACGCAGTATTTT. This gives the protein CASSPLPGSTDTQYF.

This clone appeared a single time. The chain has TRBV18 and TRBJ2-7, with D tentatively TRBD1 (7 bases). Per germline, CDR1 KGHSH and CDR2 LQKENI. The CDR3 runs 18 residues. Trimming stripped 1 base from V and 1 base from J, with 20 bases between. CDR3 protein: CASSPRGGFGTESYEQYF. The CDR3 region has the DNA TGTGCCAGCTCACCACGAGGGGGGTTCGGGACAGAGTCCTACGAGCAGTACTTC.

CDR3 amino acids: CASSRTGTPYEQYF. For the CDR3, the DNA is TGTGCCAGCAGCAGGACAGGGACCCCCTACGAGCAGTACTTC. The chain recombines TRBV7-9 with TRBJ2-7; 8 nucleotides line up with TRBD1. Germline lookup yields CDR1 SEHNR and CDR2 FQNEAQ (reference sequence). Trimming took 5 bases from V and 2 from J; bases not matched to a gene: 5. The CDR3 loop spans 14 amino acids.

This chain joins TRBV5-6 and TRBJ2-3; 9 bases are shared with TRBD2. Germline loops: CDR1 SGHDT, CDR2 YYEEEE. This CDR3 has 16 amino acids. J was trimmed by 3 bases and V by 4 bases; bases with no gene match: 9. CDR3 DNA sequence: TGTGCCAGCAGCAGCCTAGCGGGAAGTAAGACAGATACGCAGTATTTT. Its protein product is CASSSLAGSKTDTQYF.

The chain links TRBV6-6 to TRBJ1-1; D unresolved. Trimming shortened V by 2 bases and J by 2 bases, and 6 bases separated the two germline ends. The CDR3 sequence is 13 residues long. The germline V gene has CDR1 MNHNY and CDR2 SVGAGI (reference sequence). CDR3 amino acids: CASSYRDNTEAFF. CDR3 nucleotide sequence: TGTGCCAGCAGTTACAGAGATAACACTGAAGCTTTCTTT.

In DNA form, the CDR3 reads TGCGCCAGCAGCTTGGGTGGACAGGGATTCTCTGGGGCCAACGTCCTGACTTTC. Translated, it gives CASSLGGQGFSGANVLTF. This chain joins TRBV5-1 and TRBJ2-6; 8 bases align to TRBD1. The length of the CDR3 is 18 residues. J gave up 0 bases and V 0 bases, and 5 bases lay outside the gene matches. CDR1 is SGHRS and CDR2 is YFSETQ in the germline V gene.